The clone carrying this T cell receptor (beta chain) has just one count. These data belong to a study of high-grade serous ovarian cancer treatment subgroups. Trimming pared 4 bases from V and 1 base from J, leaving 12 bases between. This CDR3 spans 15 amino acids. Germline lookup yields CDR1 LGHNA and CDR2 YNFKEQ. Here immunoSEQ multiplex PCR was the method, and the copy in TCRdb shows in-frame clones only, minus some. The sample shows 18,000 or so clones, roughly 75% of them seen only once. Tumor tissue was taken before any definitive surgery or chemotherapy was given. The clonotype originates from a human donor with high-grade serous ovarian cancer. Sequencing input: tumor tissue. The chain recombines TRBV4-2 with TRBJ2-3; D gene ambiguous. The CDR3 reads CASSPSSPGTDTQYF. DNA of the CDR3: TGTGCCAGCAGCCCTTCGAGCCCCGGCACAGATACGCAGTATTTT.